This TCR beta chain was obtained from a study of identical twins. To note about this clonotype: Its antigen is not identified.

The J segment lost 5 bases and the V segment lost 5 bases, leaving 6 bases of the junction unmatched. This CDR3 is built from 17 residues. Germline CDR1 ENHRY, CDR2 SYGVKD. TCRdb reanalysed the 5' RACE reads using MiXCR and keeps one entry per CDR3 protein. The sample has around 550,000 distinct CDR3 sequences, roughly 15% seen once. Notes on the study in general: Compared with unrelated sharing, twin-shared out-of-frame alpha sequences had more low-probability sequences. Fewer insertions marked abundant cord blood beta clonotypes; young adult naive trended weakly, memory not at all.

These records were also assigned to another study, of yellow fever vaccine responses in identical twins. That work contributes: Reportedly, the response of twins' T cells to the vaccine seemed partly convergent, partly personalized.

Sequenced material: CD4+ T cells sorted from blood. This rearrangement joins TRBV10-3 to TRBJ2-1; TRBD2 matches at 16 bases. The sequence derives from a woman younger than 35 in good health. The CDR3 DNA is TGTGCCATCAGTCCCGGGACTAGCGGGGGGGCACACAATGAGCAGTTCTTC. It codes for CAISPGTSGGAHNEQFF.